The 6 T cell receptor beta chains listed next were all sequenced from one sample in a study of blood T cell repertoires in COVID-19. Libraries were prepared by immunoSEQ multiplex PCR; TCRdb keeps only in-frame clonotypes and omits some of them. The sample holds 160,000 or so clones, over 75% seen once. The specimen sequenced was PBMCs or T cells enriched from blood (not recorded which). Receptors were obtained from a woman aged 50 to 60 who had recovered from COVID-19.

This rearrangement joins TRBV5-1 to TRBJ2-7; 9 bases are a match to TRBD1. The length of the CDR3 is 15 residues. J lost 5 bases, V lost 4 bases, and 10 bases had no gene match. Looked up from germline, CDR1 is SGHRS and CDR2 is YFSETQ. The CDR3 reads CASSPTGTGTHEQYF. The DNA of the CDR3 is TGCGCCAGCAGCCCTACCGGGACAGGGACCCACGAGCAGTACTTC.

The J gene is TRBJ1-1, the V gene TRBV18, with 7 bases identical to TRBD1. CDR1 is KGHSH and CDR2 is LQKENI in the germline V gene. V lost 8 bases to trimming and J lost 0 bases; unmatched junction nucleotides: 3. The CDR3 spans 13 residues. The CDR3 DNA follows: TGTGCCAGCGGGGACAGCCTGAACACTGAAGCTTTCTTT. Its protein is CASGDSLNTEAFF.

This clone has a handful of counts. The chain links TRBV19 to TRBJ1-6; the D gene is possibly TRBD1 (5 bases). The CDR3 length is 16 residues. Looked up from germline, CDR1 is LNHDA and CDR2 is SQIVND (reference sequence). The V end lost 3 bases, the J end lost 5 bases, and 14 bases lay between the germline ends. The CDR3 region has the DNA TGTGCCAGTAGTATGGGACTCTTGGAAAATAATTCACCCCTCCACTTT. This encodes CASSMGLLENNSPLHF.

The V call is TRBV6-6, the J call TRBJ2-3, with 8 bases identical to TRBD2. J gave up 5 bases and V 10 bases, and 8 bases lay outside the gene matches. Germline lookup yields CDR1 MNHNY and CDR2 SVGAGI (reference sequence). This CDR3 has 13 residues. The CDR3: CATRGGWEDTQYF. Written as DNA, the CDR3 is TGTGCCACCCGGGGGGGATGGGAAGATACGCAGTATTTT.

In DNA, the CDR3 is TGTGCCTGGAGTGTACGAGAGGGGCAGTACTTC. Translating it yields CAWSVREGQYF. The chain employs TRBV30 and TRBJ2-7; TRBD2 is a possible D gene (5 bases). Per germline, CDR1 GTSNPN and CDR2 SVGIG (reference sequence). V lost 0 bases and J lost 9, with 9 bases in between. The CDR3 loop spans 11 amino acids. Full variable domain (remainder filled in from reference TRBV30 and TRBJ2-7): SQTIHQWPATLVQPVGSPLSLECTVEGTSNPNLYWYRQAAGRGLQLLFYSVGIGQISSEVPQNLSASRPQDRQFILSSKKLLLSDSGFYLCAWSVREGQYFGPGTRLTVT.

This clone has just one count. The V gene is TRBV12-3 or TRBV12-4, the J gene TRBJ1-1; D gene ambiguous. The V end was cut by 6 bases, the J end by 8 bases, with 13 bases between. The CDR3 is 12 residues long. CDR3 sequence (DNA): TGTGCCAGCAGGAGGAATAGGTGGGAAGCTTTCTTT. Protein product: CASRRNRWEAFF.